This T cell receptor (beta chain) was recovered during a study of control samples from healthy donors and cancer patients. Assay: immunoSEQ multiplex PCR; the TCRdb copy retains only in-frame clones and omits some. This table has about 90,000 clones, about nine tenths appearing once. V lost 5 bases, J lost 2 bases, and 18 bases lay in between. The CDR3 is 17 amino acids. From germline, CDR1 is SGHVS and CDR2 FNYEAQ. The source of this sequence is a woman aged 18 to 35 in good health. The chain links TRBV7-6 to TRBJ2-2; no reliable D call. Sequenced sample: blood. CDR3 sequence: CASSRAPWADNTGELFF. Written as DNA, the CDR3 is TGTGCCAGCAGCCGCGCCCCATGGGCAGATAACACCGGGGAGCTGTTTTTT. The full variable domain, completed using reference TRBV7-6 and TRBJ2-2, is GAGVSQSPRYKVTKRGQDVALRCDPISGHVSLYWYRQALGQGPEFLTYFNYEAQQDKSGLPNDRFSAERPEGSISTLTIQRTEQRDSAMYRCASSRAPWADNTGELFFGEGSRLTVL.